The 16 T cell receptor beta chains in this list originate from one sample, sequenced in a study of blood T cell repertoires in COVID-19. Some clones are missing from TCRdb's copy, which holds only in-frame ones; the method was immunoSEQ multiplex PCR. The sample carries over 110,000 clones, approximately 90% recorded once. The sample comprised peripheral blood. The receptors come from a human donor in a cohort sampled during active COVID-19.

V usage is TRBV5-5 and J usage is TRBJ1-1, with unresolved D. The CDR3 covers 13 residues. CDR1 SGHKS and CDR2 YYEKEE come from the germline V gene (reference sequence). Between the trimmed V and J ends, which lost 0 bases and 7 bases, there was a span of 10 bases. Here the CDR3 reads CASSLGLPGEAFF. In DNA, the CDR3 is TGTGCCAGCAGCTTGGGGCTTCCGGGTGAAGCTTTCTTT.

V and J are TRBV18 and TRBJ2-5; D is unclear. The CDR3 covers 14 residues. Germline CDR1 is KGHSH and CDR2 is LQKENI. The V gene lost 0 bases and the J gene lost 4 bases, with 9 bases spanning the gap. The CDR3 region is CASSPPNSPETQYF. The CDR3 coding sequence is TGTGCCAGCTCACCACCTAATAGTCCAGAGACCCAGTACTTC.

V and J are TRBV4-2 and TRBJ1-2; a weak D match, TRBD1 (5 bases). The CDR3 spans 15 residues. Germline CDR1 reads LGHNA; CDR2 reads YNFKEQ. V lost 4 bases to trimming and J lost 6 bases, with 18 bases between them. CDR3 bases: TGTGCCAGCAGCCCACGACAGACCCTCAAGGATGGCTACACCTTC. Translating it yields CASSPRQTLKDGYTF.

The chain carries TRBV7-8 and TRBJ2-7, with D possibly being TRBD1 (6 bases). CDR3 length: 15 amino acids. V lost 5 bases to trimming and J lost 4 bases, with 18 bases between them. The V gene's germline CDR1 is SGHVS and CDR2 FQNEAQ. CDR3 coding DNA: TGTGCCAGCAGCCCGCTGTCTAGGGGGTCATACGAGCAGTACTTC. As protein: CASSPLSRGSYEQYF.

The J gene is TRBJ2-3, the V gene TRBV5-5, with 9 bases that match TRBD1. CDR1 is SGHKS and CDR2 is YYEKEE in the germline V gene (reference sequence). V lost 4 bases, J lost 5 bases, and 8 bases stayed unmatched. The CDR3 extends over 15 amino acids. The CDR3 reads CASSIGQGLGDTQYF. As DNA, the CDR3 is TGTGCCAGCAGCATTGGACAGGGGTTAGGAGATACGCAGTATTTT.

The rearrangement uses TRBV5-5 and TRBJ1-3; D call uncertain. The CDR3 spans 13 residues. With 3 bases removed from V and 4 bases from J, the gap between germline ends came to 8 bases. CDR1 is SGHKS, CDR2 YYEKEE, per germline (reference sequence). In nucleotides, the CDR3 is TGTGCCAGCAGCTCGTTACAGGGAAACACCATATATTTT. It specifies CASSSLQGNTIYF.

The chain is built from TRBV28 and TRBJ1-2, with 8 bases that match TRBD1. Germline CDR1 reads MDHEN; CDR2 reads SYDVKM. There are 19 residues in the CDR3. Trimming at V came to 6 bases and at J to 0 bases, leaving 18 bases not matched to a gene. CDR3 DNA sequence: TGTGCCAGCAGAGTTTACCCCCCGACAGGGGCTGGTCCTAACTATGGCTACACCTTC. It translates to CASRVYPPTGAGPNYGYTF.

This clone has just one count. The gene calls are TRBV27 and TRBJ1-2; TRBD1 aligns across 9 bases. The CDR3 totals 15 residues. The junction had 9 bases not matched to a gene; V was cut back by 4 bases and J by 6 bases. The germline V gene encodes CDR1 MNHEY and CDR2 SMNVEV (reference sequence). CDR3 region: CASSSWTGDSHGYTF. CDR3 bases: TGTGCCAGCAGTTCCTGGACAGGGGATAGTCATGGCTACACCTTC.

The CDR3 spells CAWSGQYDGYTF. The DNA of the CDR3 is TGTGCCTGGAGTGGACAGTATGATGGCTACACCTTC. The chain recombines TRBV30 with TRBJ1-2; possible D gene TRBD1, 5 bases. The ends were cut back, 1 base at V and 6 bases at J, with 9 bases in the middle. The germline CDR1 and CDR2 sequences are GTSNPN and SVGIG (reference sequence). This CDR3 comprises 12 residues.

This chain connects TRBV4-1 to TRBJ1-1; weak D call: TRBD1 (5 bases). The CDR3 loop spans 15 amino acids. Germline V gene data show CDR1 as MGHRA and CDR2 as YSYEKL. V lost 3 bases to trimming and J lost 3 bases, with 14 bases between them. CDR3 sequence (DNA): TGCGCCAGCAGCCAGGCCCCCTTAGGGGACACTGAAGCTTTCTTT. It codes for CASSQAPLGDTEAFF.

The V call is TRBV7-8, the J call TRBJ1-6; maybe TRBD1 (6 bases). Trimming left V 0 bases short and J 5 bases short, with 17 bases between. CDR3 length: 18 amino acids. Germline assignment: CDR1 SGHVS and CDR2 FQNEAQ. CDR3 residues: CASSLALFGQSNNSPLHF. The DNA of the CDR3 is TGTGCCAGCAGCTTAGCGCTTTTTGGACAGTCAAATAATTCACCCCTCCACTTT.

The V gene is TRBV7-3, the J gene TRBJ2-7; 7 bases fit TRBD1. The CDR3 length is 14 residues. Germline V lookup: CDR1 SGHTA, CDR2 FQGTGA. With 2 bases clipped from V and 0 bases from J, the junction kept 1 base outside the gene matches. This CDR3 is CASSLSGGSYEQYF. In nucleotides, the CDR3 is TGTGCCAGCAGCTTATCAGGGGGCTCCTACGAGCAGTACTTC.

This chain uses TRBV6-2 or TRBV6-3 with TRBJ2-1, with 7 bases lining up with TRBD1. Per germline, CDR1 MNHEY and CDR2 SVGEGT. This CDR3 is 15 amino acids long. V shed 6 bases, J shed 2 bases, and the junction held 7 bases outside the gene matches. CDR3 region: CASSLLDRAYNEQFF. CDR3 in DNA: TGTGCCAGCAGCCTACTTGACAGGGCCTACAATGAGCAGTTCTTC.

The chain couples TRBV7-8 to TRBJ2-6, with 7 bases aligning to TRBD1. The CDR3 runs 18 residues. The germline V gene has CDR1 SGHVS and CDR2 FQNEAQ. V trimming: 5 bases; J trimming: 1 base; junction bases outside the gene matches: 11. Here the CDR3 reads CASSVGQPLGSGANVLTF. The CDR3 DNA sequence: TGTGCCAGCAGCGTGGGACAGCCCCTTGGGTCTGGGGCCAACGTCCTGACTTTC.

The chain employs TRBV30 and TRBJ1-2, with D possibly being TRBD1 (6 bases). Germline CDR1 and CDR2: GTSNPN and SVGIG (reference sequence). Trimming pared 3 bases from V and 6 bases from J, leaving 14 bases between. The CDR3 runs 13 residues. The CDR3 sequence: CAWRRGGGDGYTF. The CDR3 nucleotides are TGTGCCTGGAGGAGGGGGGGAGGCGATGGCTACACCTTC.

The J gene is TRBJ2-7, the V gene TRBV5-6; 9 bases fit TRBD2. After removal of 2 bases from V and 6 bases from J, the junction contained 6 bases not matched to a gene. The CDR3 runs to 14 residues. Germline V CDR1 and CDR2: SGHDT, YYEEEE. CDR3 coding DNA: TGTGCCAGCAGCTTACCCGCGGGGGGGCCCGAGCAGTACTTC. It yields the protein CASSLPAGGPEQYF.